This T cell receptor (beta chain) was profiled in a study of control samples from healthy donors and cancer patients. TCRdb's copy holds only in-frame clones and misses some; the assay was immunoSEQ multiplex PCR. Its clone listing holds around 190,000 clones. CDR1 is SGHNT and CDR2 is YYREEE in the germline V gene (reference sequence). CDR3 length: 16 residues. The V gene lost 1 base and the J gene lost 1 base, with 14 bases spanning the gap. The sequencing input was blood. This receptor was identified in a woman aged 30 to 39 in good health. The chain uses TRBV5-4 and TRBJ1-2; D is perhaps TRBD1 (6 bases). CDR3 loop: CASSLLAGDLNYGYTF. The CDR3 DNA is TGTGCCAGCAGCTTGTTGGCAGGGGACCTTAACTATGGCTACACCTTC.